The T cell receptor beta chain under discussion was sequenced for a study of identical twins. Findings and limits, study-wide: Abundant cord blood beta clonotypes carried fewer insertions; memory repertoires showed none. Analyses of zero insertions could be partly confounded by invariant MAIT and iNKT cells.

This clonotype was observed a few times. The antigen remains undetermined. Unmatched junction bases numbered 6, after V lost 4 bases and J lost 0 bases. This CDR3 spans 16 amino acids. The germline CDR1 and CDR2 sequences are LGHDT and YNNKEL (reference sequence). The cDNA had a unique molecular identifier and a template-switch universal primer site. TCRdb re-called the 5' RACE reads through MiXCR, storing one row per CDR3 protein. The sample carries 310,000 or so distinct CDR3 sequences, roughly 9.8% recorded once. All donors comprised healthy Caucasians. The same sample was also studied in work on yellow fever vaccine responses in identical twins.

Sequenced input: CD8+ T cells sorted from blood. This clonotype was obtained from a woman younger than 35 in good health. This rearrangement joins TRBV3-1 to TRBJ2-7; 10 nucleotides align to TRBD2. The CDR3 sequence is CASSPSSGGPSYEQYF. The CDR3 bases are TGTGCCAGCAGCCCAAGTAGCGGGGGGCCCTCCTACGAGCAGTACTTC.